The 21 T cell receptor beta chains below were found in one sample sequenced in a study of cytomegalovirus exposure and HLA in healthy donors. The PCR ran on 60 Vbeta and 13 Jbeta primers. Clones were read by immunoSEQ multiplex PCR, and TCRdb kept only the in-frame ones, dropping some. The table records about 110,000 clones, 70% to 80% of them present only once. The source material was PBMCs. All receptors come from a female donor in good health and CMV-seropositive.

The chain carries TRBV11-1 and TRBJ1-1; D is undetermined. Germline assignment: CDR1 SGHAT and CDR2 FQDESV (reference sequence). CDR3 size: 15 residues. Trimming left V 1 base short and J 3 bases short, with 12 bases between. The CDR3 spells CASSLDAGLDTEAFF. DNA for the CDR3: TGTGCCAGCAGCTTAGACGCTGGGCTCGACACTGAAGCTTTCTTT.

This rearrangement joins TRBV2 to TRBJ1-2; D unresolved. The CDR3 has 14 residues. V lost 6 bases and J 4 bases, leaving 15 bases between the germline ends. Germline V CDR1 and CDR2: SNHLY, FYNNEI. CDR3 coding DNA: TGTGCCAGCAGGGCTCAGGTCTCAGGCTATGGCTACACCTTC. Translating gives CASRAQVSGYGYTF. The variable domain in full, with the rest retrieved from reference TRBV2 and TRBJ1-2, is EPEVTQTPSHQVTQMGQEVILRCVPISNHLYFYWYRQILGQKVEFLVSFYNNEISEKSEIFDDQFSVERPDGSNFTLKIRSTKLEDSAMYFCASRAQVSGYGYTFGSGTRLTVV.

This chain uses TRBV9 with TRBJ2-7; possibly TRBD2 for D (6 bases). Germline V gene lookup returns CDR1 SGDLS and CDR2 YYNGEE. The ends were cut back, 3 bases at V and 2 bases at J, with 18 bases in the middle. The CDR3 covers 16 residues. The CDR3 region is CASSGGLQDPPYEQYF. For the CDR3, the DNA is TGTGCCAGCAGCGGAGGACTACAGGACCCCCCCTACGAGCAGTACTTC.

V and J are TRBV10-3 and TRBJ1-1; a possible D gene is TRBD1 (6 bases). V lost 3 bases and J 7 bases, leaving 15 bases between the germline ends. This CDR3 is built from 14 residues. Germline lookup yields CDR1 ENHRY and CDR2 SYGVKD. CDR3 nucleotide sequence: TGTGCCATCAGTGACTCGGGGGGCTCTATTGAAGCTTTCTTT. This sequence encodes CAISDSGGSIEAFF.

This clone has just a few counts. The chain is built from TRBV6-1 and TRBJ1-2, with TRBD1 as a possible D gene (6 bases). Germline-derived CDR1 and CDR2 are MNHNS and SASEGT. Trimming removed 4 bases from V and 7 bases from J, with 13 bases in between. The CDR3 is made up of 13 amino acids. The CDR3 DNA follows: TGTGCCAGCAGTGGGCTTACAGGGAGTGGCTACACCTTC. Translated: CASSGLTGSGYTF.

The chain links TRBV5-6 to TRBJ2-5; D not resolved. The CDR3 consists of 12 residues. V dropped 1 base and J dropped 14 bases, with 15 bases sitting between them. Germline-derived CDR1 and CDR2 are SGHDT and YYEEEE. In DNA form, the CDR3 reads TGTGCCAGCAGCTTGTCTCTTGGAACAGCCTACTTC. The encoded protein is CASSLSLGTAYF.

CDR3 residues: CASSRTAGSNQPQHF. CDR3 in DNA: TGTGCCAGCAGCCGGACAGCTGGTAGCAATCAGCCCCAGCATTTT. V usage is TRBV27 and J usage is TRBJ1-5; D perhaps matches TRBD1 (6 bases). V was pared by 6 bases and J by 0 bases, with 12 bases between. The CDR3 has 15 amino acids. The germline V gene has CDR1 MNHEY and CDR2 SMNVEV (reference sequence).

Remarks on this clone: Other DNA sequences in the sample encode the same CDR3. The chain couples TRBV5-1 to TRBJ2-1; 11 nucleotides agree with TRBD2. After removal of 2 bases from V and 7 bases from J, the junction contained 8 bases not matched to a gene. CDR1 is SGHRS and CDR2 is YFSETQ in the germline V gene. CDR3 length: 16 residues. The CDR3 region is CASSLVLAGGRNEQFF. CDR3 nucleotide sequence: TGCGCCAGCAGCTTAGTCCTAGCGGGGGGTCGGAATGAGCAGTTCTTC.

The chain recombines TRBV7-9 with TRBJ2-3; D gene ambiguous. CDR3 size: 14 residues. The V end lost 5 bases, the J end lost 1 base, and 10 bases lay between the germline ends. The germline V gene has CDR1 SEHNR and CDR2 FQNEAQ (reference sequence). DNA for the CDR3: TGTGCCAGCAGCCATTCCGGTGGCACAGATACGCAGTATTTT. Amino acids: CASSHSGGTDTQYF.

This clone occurred a few times. The chain has TRBV9 and TRBJ1-2; 7 positions match TRBD1. V shed 2 bases, J shed 4 bases, and the junction held 5 bases outside the gene matches. The germline V gene has CDR1 SGDLS and CDR2 YYNGEE. The CDR3 sequence is 14 residues long. As DNA, the CDR3 is TGTGCCAGCAGCGTGCAACAGGGGTTCTATGGCTACACCTTC. Its protein product is CASSVQQGFYGYTF.

V and J are TRBV15 and TRBJ1-5; 11 nucleotides agree with TRBD1. Germline V lookup: CDR1 LNHNV, CDR2 YYDKDF (reference sequence). The trim removed 6 bases at V and 5 bases at J, leaving 6 bases unmatched. The CDR3 runs to 15 residues. The CDR3 DNA is TGTGCCACCAGGGGGGACAGGGGGTCGCATCAGCCCCAGCATTTT. Translation gives CATRGDRGSHQPQHF.

CDR3 sequence reads: CASSPRTASGANVLTF. CDR3 sequence (DNA): TGCGCCAGCAGCCCTAGGACAGCCTCTGGGGCCAACGTCCTGACTTTC. The genes are TRBV5-1 and TRBJ2-6, with a weak D call TRBD1 (6 bases). The ends were cut back, 4 bases at V and 0 bases at J, with 11 bases in the middle. This CDR3 contains 16 residues. Germline assignment: CDR1 SGHRS and CDR2 YFSETQ. Supplemented by reference TRBV5-1 and TRBJ2-6, the full variable domain reads KAGVTQTPRYLIKTRGQQVTLSCSPISGHRSVSWYQQTPGQGLQFLFEYFSETQRNKGNFPGRFSGRQFSNSRSEMNVSTLELGDSALYLCASSPRTASGANVLTFGAGSRLTVL.

The chain links TRBV19 to TRBJ2-7; maybe TRBD1 (5 bases). CDR1 and CDR2 (germline): LNHDA, SQIVND (reference sequence). This CDR3 has 15 residues. Trimming cost V 3 bases and J 2 bases, with 14 bases left between them. CDR3 bases: TGTGCCAGTAGTATTTATTCCCAGGGCCCCTACGAGCAGTACTTC. Protein product: CASSIYSQGPYEQYF. Based on the CDR3 plus reference TRBV19 and TRBJ2-7, the full variable domain is DGGITQSPKYLFRKEGQNVTLSCEQNLNHDAMYWYRQDPGQGLRLIYYSQIVNDFQKGDIAEGYSVSREKKESFPLTVTSAQKNPTAFYLCASSIYSQGPYEQYFGPGTRLTVT.

This clone occurred once. The chain joins TRBV18 to TRBJ2-6; D not resolved. This CDR3 region has 17 residues. Trimming left V 0 bases short and J 2 bases short, with 11 bases between. Per germline, CDR1 KGHSH and CDR2 LQKENI. As DNA, the CDR3 is TGTGCCAGCTCACCACCCGAGGTAGTCACTGGGGCCAACGTCCTGACTTTC. It yields the protein CASSPPEVVTGANVLTF.

V is TRBV11-1 and J is TRBJ2-1; D perhaps matches TRBD1 (6 bases). V lost 3 bases to trimming and J lost 5 bases, with 14 bases between them. This CDR3 region has 15 residues. In germline, CDR1 is SGHAT, CDR2 FQDESV (reference sequence). This chain's CDR3 is CASSLEATGHNEQFF. The CDR3 DNA is TGTGCCAGCAGCTTGGAGGCGACAGGCCACAATGAGCAGTTCTTC.

This chain connects TRBV5-4 to TRBJ1-3, with D possibly being TRBD1 (6 bases). The CDR3 contains 15 residues. The V end was cut by 2 bases, the J end by 2 bases, with 11 bases between. The germline CDR1 and CDR2 sequences are SGHNT and YYREEE (reference sequence). As DNA, the CDR3 is TGTGCCAGCAGCTTTGGGGGGGCGGCTGGAAACACCATATATTTT. The encoded protein is CASSFGGAAGNTIYF.

CDR3 sequence reads: CASSSGLAGNNEQFF. The CDR3 bases are TGTGCCAGCAGTTCAGGACTAGCGGGGAACAATGAGCAGTTCTTC. This chain joins TRBV6-1 and TRBJ2-1; 12 nucleotides match TRBD2. This CDR3 is built from 15 residues. V lost 5 bases and J lost 5; bases outside the gene matches: 4. Germline V gene lookup returns CDR1 MNHNS and CDR2 SASEGT.

The chain combines TRBV6-4 with TRBJ2-3, with no clear D. CDR1 MRHNA and CDR2 SNTAGT come from the germline V gene. The CDR3 runs 13 residues. V shed 5 bases and J shed 4 bases, with 10 bases lying between them. In DNA, the CDR3 is TGTGCCAGCAGTAGATCTGGGCCAGATACGCAGTATTTT. Protein sequence: CASSRSGPDTQYF.

This chain joins TRBV13 and TRBJ1-4; TRBD1 is a possible D gene (6 bases). Trimming cost V 5 bases and J 6 bases, with 13 bases left between them. Germline V gene sequence: CDR1 PRHDT, CDR2 FYEKMQ (reference sequence). This CDR3 is 14 amino acids long. CDR3 sequence (DNA): TGTGCCAGCAGCCAGACAGGTCTCGATGAAAAACTGTTTTTT. Protein sequence: CASSQTGLDEKLFF.

The rearrangement uses TRBV5-4 and TRBJ1-2; TRBD1 matches at 9 bases. The CDR3 totals 15 residues. Germline V gene data show CDR1 as SGHNT and CDR2 as YYREEE (reference sequence). J was trimmed by 7 bases and V by 4 bases; bases with no gene match: 11. The CDR3, as DNA: TGTGCCAGCAGCCTCCGGGACAGGGTTTCTGGTGGCTACACCTTC. Translated, it gives CASSLRDRVSGGYTF.

The V gene is TRBV10-3, the J gene TRBJ2-1; 8 bases align to TRBD2. Germline CDR1 and CDR2: ENHRY and SYGVKD. The CDR3 is 15 amino acids. With V trimmed by 2 bases and J by 4 bases, 4 bases remained unmatched. CDR3 sequence: CAISEPGGGYNEQFF. CDR3 nucleotide sequence: TGTGCCATCAGTGAGCCGGGAGGGGGTTACAATGAGCAGTTCTTC.